These T cell receptor beta chains were read from a single sample in a study of CD8 T cells in ankylosing spondylitis. One entry per CDR3 protein, called by TCRdb with MiXCR from the 5' RACE reads. This sample carries roughly 670,000 distinct CDR3 sequences, around 20% of them seen once, and the ten largest clones take around 20%. The specimen was blood, either unsorted or a sorted T cell fraction (not recorded which). All receptors derive from a male donor with ankylosing spondylitis. CDR3s include the opening cysteine and the closing phenylalanine or tryptophan. The order of the fields is clone size, V gene, D gene, J gene, CDR3 protein, CDR3 DNA. D genes are given only for firm matches. Clone size is shown for a subset of rows, as once, few, many or a class of expanded clone.

abundance: NA; v_gene: TRBV3-1; d_gene: TRBD1; j_gene: TRBJ2-1; CDR3aa: CASSRGAGTGPDNEQFF; CDR3nt: TGTGCCAGCAGCAGGGGGGCCGGGACAGGACCTGACAATGAGCAGTTCTTC
abundance: NA; v_gene: TRBV29-1; d_gene: NA; j_gene: TRBJ2-7; CDR3aa: CSVEDKAYEQYF; CDR3nt: TGCAGCGTTGAGGACAAGGCCTACGAGCAGTACTTC
abundance: few; v_gene: TRBV5-1; d_gene: TRBD1; j_gene: TRBJ1-1; CDR3aa: CASSGYLGQVNTEAFF; CDR3nt: TGCGCCAGCAGCGGATACTTGGGACAGGTGAACACTGAAGCTTTCTTT
abundance: NA; v_gene: TRBV27; d_gene: TRBD1; j_gene: TRBJ2-1; CDR3aa: CASSLERAGGYYNEQFF; CDR3nt: TGTGCCAGCAGTTTAGAAAGGGCAGGGGGCTACTACAATGAGCAGTTCTTC
abundance: few; v_gene: TRBV12-3/TRBV12-4; d_gene: NA; j_gene: TRBJ2-7; CDR3aa: CASRFGGTGSHEQYF; CDR3nt: TGTGCCAGCAGATTCGGGGGGACAGGTTCCCACGAGCAGTACTTC
abundance: NA; v_gene: TRBV11-2; d_gene: NA; j_gene: TRBJ1-4; CDR3aa: CASSSRYPSGARGEKLFF; CDR3nt: TGTGCCAGCAGCTCACGATACCCGTCGGGGGCTAGGGGTGAAAAACTGTTTTTT
abundance: few; v_gene: TRBV9; d_gene: TRBD1; j_gene: TRBJ1-1; CDR3aa: CASSAGEQGAKTEAFF; CDR3nt: TGTGCCAGCAGCGCGGGGGAACAGGGGGCTAAAACTGAAGCTTTCTTT
abundance: few; v_gene: TRBV12-3/TRBV12-4; d_gene: NA; j_gene: TRBJ1-2; CDR3aa: CASSFGSSNYGYTF; CDR3nt: TGTGCCAGCAGTTTTGGCAGTTCTAACTATGGCTACACCTTC
abundance: many; v_gene: TRBV20-1; d_gene: TRBD2; j_gene: TRBJ2-3; CDR3aa: CSARGVLAGVTDTQYF; CDR3nt: TGCAGTGCTAGGGGCGTACTAGCGGGAGTCACAGATACGCAGTATTTT
abundance: NA; v_gene: TRBV18; d_gene: TRBD1; j_gene: TRBJ1-6; CDR3aa: CASSPYGTDSPLHF; CDR3nt: TGTGCCAGCTCACCTTACGGGACAGATTCACCCCTCCACTTT
abundance: few; v_gene: TRBV4-2; d_gene: NA; j_gene: TRBJ2-3; CDR3aa: CASSQEPSPVDTQYF; CDR3nt: TGTGCCAGCAGCCAAGAACCAAGCCCCGTAGATACGCAGTATTTT
abundance: NA; v_gene: TRBV12-3/TRBV12-4; d_gene: TRBD2; j_gene: TRBJ2-2; CDR3aa: CASRIAIAGVQGELFF; CDR3nt: TGTGCCAGCAGGATCGCGATAGCGGGAGTCCAAGGGGAGCTGTTTTTT
abundance: NA; v_gene: TRBV15; d_gene: NA; j_gene: TRBJ2-4; CDR3aa: CATSSGVVGAKNIQYF; CDR3nt: TGTGCCACCAGCTCGGGGGTGGTCGGGGCCAAAAACATTCAGTACTTC
abundance: few; v_gene: TRBV12-3/TRBV12-4; d_gene: NA; j_gene: TRBJ1-6; CDR3aa: CASSLVRGKHNSPLHF; CDR3nt: TGTGCCAGCAGTTTAGTGAGAGGGAAACACAATTCACCCCTCCACTTT
abundance: NA; v_gene: TRBV12-3/TRBV12-4; d_gene: NA; j_gene: TRBJ1-5; CDR3aa: CASSYLDQPQHF; CDR3nt: TGTGCCAGCAGTTATCTGGATCAGCCCCAGCATTTT
abundance: NA; v_gene: TRBV20-1; d_gene: TRBD2; j_gene: TRBJ2-7; CDR3aa: CSARDGLAGARGRSSYEQYF; CDR3nt: TGCAGTGCCAGAGATGGCCTAGCGGGAGCAAGGGGGCGTAGCTCCTACGAGCAGTACTTC
abundance: few; v_gene: TRBV4-2; d_gene: TRBD2; j_gene: TRBJ2-7; CDR3aa: CASSQDWTSGSYEQYF; CDR3nt: TGTGCCAGCAGCCAAGATTGGACTAGCGGTTCCTACGAGCAGTACTTC
abundance: few; v_gene: TRBV5-1; d_gene: NA; j_gene: TRBJ2-2; CDR3aa: CASSLYGTGMGAGELFF; CDR3nt: TGCGCCAGCAGCTTGTACGGGACCGGGATGGGTGCCGGGGAGCTGTTTTTT
abundance: few; v_gene: TRBV14; d_gene: NA; j_gene: TRBJ2-1; CDR3aa: CASSPPRTPGNEQFF; CDR3nt: TGTGCCAGCAGCCCGCCTAGGACGCCTGGGAATGAGCAGTTCTTC
abundance: NA; v_gene: TRBV20-1; d_gene: NA; j_gene: TRBJ2-7; CDR3aa: CSASPGLEAQYF; CDR3nt: TGCAGTGCTAGCCCCGGCCTAGAGGCGCAGTACTTC
abundance: few; v_gene: TRBV4-2; d_gene: TRBD2; j_gene: TRBJ2-5; CDR3aa: CASSLPNSGGRYQETQYF; CDR3nt: TGTGCCAGCAGCCTGCCGAATAGCGGGGGGCGGTACCAAGAGACCCAGTACTTC
abundance: NA; v_gene: TRBV7-2; d_gene: TRBD2; j_gene: TRBJ2-7; CDR3aa: CASSQSGSSEQYF; CDR3nt: TGTGCCAGCAGCCAAAGCGGGAGTAGCGAGCAGTACTTC
abundance: NA; v_gene: TRBV20-1; d_gene: TRBD2; j_gene: TRBJ2-3; CDR3aa: CSAIPAGGRKTDTQYF; CDR3nt: TGCAGTGCTATTCCAGCGGGGGGGAGAAAGACAGATACGCAGTATTTT
abundance: few; v_gene: TRBV20-1; d_gene: NA; j_gene: TRBJ1-6; CDR3aa: CSTGSYNSPLHF; CDR3nt: TGCAGTACAGGTTCCTATAATTCACCCCTCCACTTT
abundance: NA; v_gene: TRBV12-3/TRBV12-4; d_gene: TRBD1; j_gene: TRBJ1-2; CDR3aa: CASNRRGQGVMSYGYTF; CDR3nt: TGTGCCAGCAACCGTAGGGGACAGGGGGTGATGAGCTATGGCTACACCTTC
abundance: few; v_gene: TRBV7-8; d_gene: NA; j_gene: TRBJ1-1; CDR3aa: CASSLKGSTEAFF; CDR3nt: TGTGCCAGCAGCTTAAAGGGGTCCACTGAAGCTTTCTTT
abundance: NA; v_gene: TRBV20-1; d_gene: TRBD2; j_gene: TRBJ2-1; CDR3aa: CSASFLAGGTNNEQFF; CDR3nt: TGCAGTGCTAGCTTCCTAGCGGGAGGGACGAACAATGAGCAGTTCTTC
abundance: NA; v_gene: TRBV6-2/TRBV6-3; d_gene: NA; j_gene: TRBJ2-7; CDR3aa: CASGKRSSYEQYF; CDR3nt: TGTGCCAGCGGAAAAAGGAGTAGCTACGAGCAGTACTTC
abundance: NA; v_gene: TRBV10-3; d_gene: NA; j_gene: TRBJ2-3; CDR3aa: CAISESQLTDTQYF; CDR3nt: TGTGCCATCAGTGAGAGCCAGCTGACAGATACGCAGTATTTT
abundance: NA; v_gene: TRBV20-1; d_gene: NA; j_gene: TRBJ2-1; CDR3aa: CSAGSGDINEQFF; CDR3nt: TGCAGTGCTGGATCGGGAGATATCAATGAGCAGTTCTTC
abundance: few; v_gene: TRBV4-2; d_gene: NA; j_gene: TRBJ2-3; CDR3aa: CASSQVLAGWADTQYF; CDR3nt: TGTGCCAGCAGCCAAGTATTGGCGGGATGGGCAGATACGCAGTATTTT
abundance: few; v_gene: TRBV7-3; d_gene: TRBD2; j_gene: TRBJ2-1; CDR3aa: CASSLRLAGDYQQFF; CDR3nt: TGTGCCAGCAGCTTAAGACTCGCGGGGGACTACCAGCAGTTCTTC